The T cell receptor (beta chain) described here comes from a study of blood T cell repertoires in COVID-19 (dated by TCRdb to 2018 to 2020). Turning to the overall study: Samples from collaborators originated in the United States, Italy and Spain and spanned both the acute and convalescent phases of COVID-19. The material from the prospective study consisted of cDNA or gDNA derived from T cells, B-cell-depleted T cells, or PBMCs. Subjects who had been exposed to COVID-19, were actively infected with it, or had recovered from it provided the deeply sampled blood TCRbeta repertoires that made up the dataset. The repertoires were made available in a free public database intended to serve as a resource for research on the immune response to SARS-CoV-2. The samples were drawn from the first 160 participants of the ongoing ImmuneRACE study and from 950 to 1,500 subjects provided by 6 global collaborators. The sample metadata nearly always contained a de-identified subject ID, COVID-19 status, age in years and sex. Where available, HLA class I and class II types were taken from metadata supplied by the sample provider and were not determined by assay-based typing. The research as a whole found: Clinical and demographic metadata were provided uncurated, with the amount varying by source and participant.

Whole blood was collected in K2EDTA tubes by collaborating institutions according to the institutions' own protocols. For TCRbeta analysis, collaborators shipped samples as frozen whole blood, isolated PBMCs, or DNA extracted from either of those sample types. Regarding this clone: What this receptor recognizes is not known. Per-nucleotide qualities are absent, and no much larger clonotype sits a single base away.

The immunoSEQ Assay, a bias-controlled multiplex PCR, was used to amplify TCRbeta CDR3 regions from genomic DNA. In the paper's pipeline: Within the assay, amplification of reference gene primers was used to estimate how many nucleated cells each sample contained. Sequence reads were collapsed and filtered to measure the absolute abundance of every unique TCRbeta CDR3 rearrangement. For each sample, productive Simpson clonality was calculated as the square root of Simpson's diversity index across productive rearrangements. This is the immuneACCESS table as TCRdb keeps it, with only in-frame sequences that have V and J called. A part of the clones is gone; compared with another copy, unresolved V genes explain less than half, and the rest is unexplained. The V and J calls and clone size were taken over from that table, and D and trimming were inferred from the DNA. Present in this sample are 72,000 or so clones, more than 80% of which were seen just once. Roughly 35% of the sample goes to the ten largest clones.

The sequencing input was peripheral blood. This sequence was found in a woman older than 75 with active or convalescent COVID-19.

Here the CDR3 is given as CASSFDRVLRNSPLHF. The DNA is TGTGCCAGCAGCTTCGACAGGGTTCTCAGGAATTCACCCCTCCACTTT. Rearrangement joined TRBV7-6 to TRBJ1-6, with 7 central nucleotides matching TRBD1. Spanning cysteine to phenylalanine, the CDR3 consists of 16 amino acids. Left in the record is the CDR3 DNA by itself, 48 bases read in frame from the first base. The germline V gene yields SGHVS for CDR1 and FNYEAQ for CDR2. V has 3 bases trimmed and J has 7 bases trimmed; junction bases matching no gene number 9.